The clone carrying this TCR beta chain was seen a handful of times. The record originates from a study of T-cell memory formation after mild COVID-19. TCRdb ran MiXCR on the 5' RACE reads and lists one entry per CDR3 protein. This table has more than 250,000 distinct CDR3 sequences, 15% to 20% appearing once. V lost 3 bases to trimming and J lost 2 bases, with 8 bases between them. The CDR3 sequence is 14 residues long. This chain uses TRBV12-3 or TRBV12-4 with TRBJ1-3, with D possibly matching TRBD1 (5 bases). The sequence came from a man aged 18 to 29 who had mild COVID-19 (a few samples of this study predate the infection). Cell type and time point are not known. Sequencing used PBMCs or a T cell subset sorted from them (not recorded which). CDR3 amino acids: CASSFATAGNTIYF. CDR3 coding DNA: TGTGCCAGCAGTTTTGCGACAGCTGGAAACACCATATATTTT.